What follows are 19 T cell receptor beta chains derived from one specimen sequenced in a study of blood T cell repertoires in COVID-19. Clones were sequenced by immunoSEQ multiplex PCR, and TCRdb holds only the in-frame ones, with some missing. The sample has some 150,000 clones, around four fifths seen once. Material for sequencing was peripheral blood. The receptors stem from a human donor in a cohort sampled during active COVID-19.

The rearrangement uses TRBV24-1 and TRBJ1-1; 9 nucleotides line up with TRBD1. The trim removed 12 bases at V and 5 bases at J, leaving 6 bases unmatched. This CDR3 contains 12 residues. Germline V gives CDR1 KGHDR, CDR2 SFDVKD. DNA for the CDR3: TGTGCCTTCCGACAGGGGGGGACTGAAGCTTTCTTT. This codes for CAFRQGGTEAFF.

This chain joins TRBV7-2 and TRBJ1-1; maybe TRBD1 (5 bases). The V end was cut by 4 bases, the J end by 3 bases, with 15 bases between. Looked up from germline, CDR1 is SGHTA and CDR2 is FQGNSA. The CDR3 extends over 15 amino acids. In DNA, the CDR3 is TGTGCCAGCAGCTGGCAAGGTGCAGGGCACACTGAAGCTTTCTTT. Encoded protein: CASSWQGAGHTEAFF. Variable domain in full (rest from reference TRBV7-2 and TRBJ1-1): GAGVSQSPSNKVTEKGKDVELRCDPISGHTALYWYRQSLGQGLEFLIYFQGNSAPDKSGLPSDRFSAERTGGSVSTLTIQRTQQEDSAVYLCASSWQGAGHTEAFFGQGTRLTVV.

This chain uses TRBV3-1 (or the pseudogene TRBV3-2) with TRBJ1-2; 7 bases align to TRBD1. Unmatched junction bases numbered 6, after V lost 6 bases and J lost 2 bases. CDR1 and CDR2 from the germline V gene are LGHDT and YNNKEL (reference sequence). This CDR3 region has 14 residues. The CDR3, as DNA: TGTGCCAGCAGTCCCCCCAGGGGGAACTATGGCTACACCTTC. This sequence encodes CASSPPRGNYGYTF.

The V and J genes are TRBV5-1 and TRBJ1-2, with a possible D match to TRBD1 (6 bases). Trimming pared 5 bases from V and 8 bases from J, leaving 19 bases between. The CDR3 contains 14 residues. Germline lookup yields CDR1 SGHRS and CDR2 YFSETQ. The CDR3 sequence: CASSPERGLEGYTF. For the CDR3, the DNA is TGCGCCAGCAGTCCTGAGCGGGGGCTGGAAGGCTACACCTTC.

This clone was found once. This sequence joins TRBV4-1 and TRBJ1-1; D uncertain. CDR1 MGHRA and CDR2 YSYEKL come from the germline V gene. The CDR3 extends over 15 amino acids. The germline V and J ends were trimmed by 0 bases and 1 base, with 9 bases remaining between them. CDR3 sequence reads: CASSQERLTNTEAFF. The CDR3 region has the DNA TGCGCCAGCAGCCAAGAGAGACTCACGAACACTGAAGCTTTCTTT.

The chain links TRBV9 to TRBJ1-5; D is perhaps TRBD1 (6 bases). The CDR3 runs to 15 residues. Germline V gene lookup returns CDR1 SGDLS and CDR2 YYNGEE. Trimming took off 4 bases at V and 0 bases at J, with 11 bases between the two ends. The chain's CDR3 is CASSTGTLSNQPQHF. The CDR3 nucleotides read TGTGCCAGCAGCACCGGGACACTTAGCAATCAGCCCCAGCATTTT.

J is TRBJ1-3 and V is TRBV12-3 or TRBV12-4, with D hard to call. V shed 8 bases and J shed 3 bases, with 11 bases lying between them. The CDR3 has 13 amino acids. The CDR3 loop reads CASGHSDGNTIYF. Here the CDR3 DNA reads TGTGCCAGCGGGCATTCTGATGGAAACACCATATATTTT.

The chain uses TRBV2 and TRBJ1-1, with 7 bases fitting TRBD1. There are 14 residues in the CDR3. Germline V gene sequence: CDR1 SNHLY, CDR2 FYNNEI. The junction had 8 bases not matched to a gene; V was cut back by 8 bases and J by 2 bases. The CDR3 nucleotides read TGTGCCAGCGGAGGGGGCAGTGTAAACACTGAAGCTTTCTTT. As protein: CASGGGSVNTEAFF.

V is TRBV6-5 and J is TRBJ2-2; D is unresolved. The germline V gene encodes CDR1 MNHEY and CDR2 SVGAGI. CDR3 length: 14 residues. V lost 2 bases to trimming and J lost 6 bases, with 10 bases between them. DNA of the CDR3: TGTGCCAGCAGTTACGGTGCGAATTCCGGGGAGCTGTTTTTT. Encoded protein: CASSYGANSGELFF.

The rearrangement joins TRBV27 to TRBJ2-1; a possible D gene is TRBD2 (6 bases). The V end was cut by 0 bases, the J end by 4 bases, with 13 bases between. The CDR3 contains 16 residues. The V gene's germline CDR1 is MNHEY and CDR2 SMNVEV (reference sequence). The CDR3, as DNA: TGTGCCAGCAGTTTATCCGGGACTCTTTATTACAATGAGCAGTTCTTC. Translating gives CASSLSGTLYYNEQFF.

The chain combines TRBV5-1 with TRBJ1-2; 7 bases are shared with TRBD1. The CDR3 has 16 amino acids. Germline V gives CDR1 SGHRS, CDR2 YFSETQ. V shed 5 bases and J 8 bases; nucleotides not matched to a gene: 18. The CDR3 DNA is TGCGCCAGCAGAGAGGGGCCAGGGGGTTACGTTTACGGCTACACCTTC. As protein: CASREGPGGYVYGYTF.

This clone was counted a few times. The chain links TRBV6-2 or TRBV6-3 to TRBJ1-6; D uncertain. The V end lost 2 bases, the J end lost 10 bases, and 15 bases lay between the germline ends. The CDR3 has 15 amino acids. Looked up from germline, CDR1 is MNHEY and CDR2 is SVGEGT. The CDR3 reads CASSYRQAPGSPLHF. The CDR3 region has the DNA TGTGCCAGCAGTTACCGCCAGGCGCCGGGATCACCCCTCCACTTT.

The chain couples TRBV7-9 to TRBJ2-7; D not certain. The CDR3 is 15 residues long. V shed 2 bases and J shed 0 bases, with 11 bases lying between them. Germline CDR1 and CDR2: SEHNR and FQNEAQ (reference sequence). CDR3 region: CASSLQASRSYEQYF. CDR3 DNA: TGTGCCAGCAGCTTACAGGCGTCCCGCTCCTACGAGCAGTACTTC.

CDR3: CATSRSSMGGLETQYF. CDR3 coding DNA: TGTGCCACCAGCAGATCATCCATGGGAGGGCTAGAGACCCAGTACTTC. This sequence joins TRBV15 and TRBJ2-5; 7 bases match TRBD2. This CDR3 contains 16 residues. Germline V gene lookup returns CDR1 LNHNV and CDR2 YYDKDF (reference sequence). Germline trimming cut 2 bases from V and 4 bases from J; bases unmatched to any gene: 10.

The chain combines TRBV6-5 with TRBJ2-7, with 9 bases lining up with TRBD1. After removal of 6 bases from V and 5 bases from J, the junction contained 8 bases not matched to a gene. The CDR3 extends over 14 amino acids. CDR1 is MNHEY and CDR2 is SVGAGI in the germline V gene. The CDR3 bases are TGTGCCAGCAGCGCGGACAGGGGAAGGAACGAGCAGTACTTC. Protein: CASSADRGRNEQYF.

This clone has at least ten counts. The chain joins TRBV7-9 to TRBJ1-1; TRBD1 aligns across 10 bases. The V and J ends lost 4 bases and 5 bases, in that order; junction bases with no gene match: 1. This CDR3 spans 13 amino acids. Germline values: CDR1 SEHNR, CDR2 FQNEAQ (reference sequence). For the CDR3, the DNA is TGTGCCAGCAGCTCGGGACAGGGGACTGAAGCTTTCTTT. It encodes CASSSGQGTEAFF.

J is TRBJ2-3 and V is TRBV5-1; 7 nucleotides match TRBD1. CDR3 length: 16 amino acids. The V segment lost 0 bases and the J segment 0 bases; nucleotides outside the gene matches: 4. Germline CDR1 reads SGHRS; CDR2 reads YFSETQ. CDR3 in DNA: TGCGCCAGCAGCTTGGTGAGGGGGCATAGCACAGATACGCAGTATTTT. As protein: CASSLVRGHSTDTQYF.

This chain links TRBV4-3 with TRBJ1-1; 9 nucleotides line up with TRBD1. The V gene's germline CDR1 is LGHNA and CDR2 YSLEER. The CDR3 covers 15 residues. With V trimmed by 5 bases and J by 4 bases, 8 bases remained unmatched. The CDR3 sequence is CASSAQQGASTEAFF. DNA for the CDR3: TGCGCCAGCAGCGCCCAACAGGGGGCGAGCACTGAAGCTTTCTTT.

The rearrangement links TRBV12-5 to TRBJ1-5, with 8 bases identical to TRBD1. CDR1 LGHNT and CDR2 FRNRAP come from the germline V gene. This CDR3 spans 18 amino acids. V lost 2 bases and J lost 3; bases outside the gene matches: 12. The CDR3 loop is CASGLSQKGQANNQPQHF. CDR3 in DNA: TGTGCTAGTGGTTTGTCGCAAAAGGGACAGGCTAACAATCAGCCCCAGCATTTT.